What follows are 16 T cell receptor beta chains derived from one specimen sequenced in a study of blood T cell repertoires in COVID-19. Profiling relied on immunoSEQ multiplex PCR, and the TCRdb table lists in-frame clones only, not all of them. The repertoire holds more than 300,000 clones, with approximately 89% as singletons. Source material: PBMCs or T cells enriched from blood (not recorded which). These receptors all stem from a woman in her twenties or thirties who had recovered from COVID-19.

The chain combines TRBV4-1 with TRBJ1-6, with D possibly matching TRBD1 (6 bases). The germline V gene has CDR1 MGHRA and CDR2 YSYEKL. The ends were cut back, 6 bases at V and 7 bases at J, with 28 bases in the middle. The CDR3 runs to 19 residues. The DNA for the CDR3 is TGCGCCAGCAGTCCAGACAGGCTTGGGGTAAGAGATGAAAATTCACCCCTCCACTTT. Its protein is CASSPDRLGVRDENSPLHF.

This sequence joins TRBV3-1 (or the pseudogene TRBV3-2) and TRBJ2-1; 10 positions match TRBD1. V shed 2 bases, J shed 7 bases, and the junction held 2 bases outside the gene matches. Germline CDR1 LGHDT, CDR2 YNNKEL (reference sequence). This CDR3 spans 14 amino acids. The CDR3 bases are TGTGCCAGCAGCCAACGGGACAGGGGAAATGAGCAGTTCTTC. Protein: CASSQRDRGNEQFF.

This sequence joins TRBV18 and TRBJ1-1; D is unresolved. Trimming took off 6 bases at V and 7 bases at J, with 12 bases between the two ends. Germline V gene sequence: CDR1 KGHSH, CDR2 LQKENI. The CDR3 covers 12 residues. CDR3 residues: CASSLTRVEAFF. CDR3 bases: TGTGCCAGCTCCCTGACAAGAGTTGAAGCTTTCTTT.

This chain's CDR3 is CASSYSKLGRYNEQFF. The CDR3 DNA sequence: TGTGCCAGCAGTTACTCGAAACTGGGCCGCTACAATGAGCAGTTCTTC. This chain joins TRBV6-5 and TRBJ2-1; D is unclear. Germline CDR1 and CDR2: MNHEY and SVGAGI. The CDR3 sequence is 16 residues long. Trimming took off 0 bases at V and 3 bases at J, with 12 bases between the two ends.

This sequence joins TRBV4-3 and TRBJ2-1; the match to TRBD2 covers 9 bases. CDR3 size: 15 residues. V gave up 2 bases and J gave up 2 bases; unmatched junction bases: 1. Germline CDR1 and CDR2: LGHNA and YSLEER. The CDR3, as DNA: TGCGCCAGCAGCCAATGGACTAGCGCCTACAATGAGCAGTTCTTC. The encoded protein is CASSQWTSAYNEQFF.

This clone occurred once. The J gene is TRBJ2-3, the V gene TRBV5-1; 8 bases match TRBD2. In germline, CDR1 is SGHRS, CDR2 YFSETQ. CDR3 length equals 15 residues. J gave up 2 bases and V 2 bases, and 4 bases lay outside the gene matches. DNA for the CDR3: TGCGCCAGCAGCTTACTAGCGGCCTCCACAGATACGCAGTATTTT. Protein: CASSLLAASTDTQYF.

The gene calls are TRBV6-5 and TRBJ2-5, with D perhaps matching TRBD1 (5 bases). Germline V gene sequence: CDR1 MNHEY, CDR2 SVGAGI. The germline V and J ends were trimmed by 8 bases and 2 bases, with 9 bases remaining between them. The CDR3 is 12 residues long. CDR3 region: CASGAQQETQYF. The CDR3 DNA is TGTGCCAGCGGGGCGCAACAAGAGACCCAGTACTTC.

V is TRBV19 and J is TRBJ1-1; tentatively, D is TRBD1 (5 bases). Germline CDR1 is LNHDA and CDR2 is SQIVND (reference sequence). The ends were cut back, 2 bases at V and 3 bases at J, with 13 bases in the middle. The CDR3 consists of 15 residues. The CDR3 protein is CASSIITGGDTEAFF. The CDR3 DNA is TGTGCCAGTAGTATAATAACTGGGGGGGACACTGAAGCTTTCTTT.

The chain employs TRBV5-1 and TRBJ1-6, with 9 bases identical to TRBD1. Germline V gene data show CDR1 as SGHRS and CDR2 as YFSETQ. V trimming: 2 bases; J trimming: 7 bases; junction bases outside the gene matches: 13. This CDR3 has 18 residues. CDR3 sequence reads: CASSLHTLQGAGNSPLHF. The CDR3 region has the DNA TGCGCCAGCAGCTTACATACATTACAGGGGGCCGGGAATTCACCCCTCCACTTT.

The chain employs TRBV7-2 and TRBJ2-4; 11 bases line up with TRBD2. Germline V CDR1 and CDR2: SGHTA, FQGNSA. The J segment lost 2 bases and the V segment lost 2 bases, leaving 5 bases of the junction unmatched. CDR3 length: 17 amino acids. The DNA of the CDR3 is TGTGCCAGCAGCTTACGCCTAGCGGGAGGCACCAAAAACATTCAGTACTTC. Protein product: CASSLRLAGGTKNIQYF.

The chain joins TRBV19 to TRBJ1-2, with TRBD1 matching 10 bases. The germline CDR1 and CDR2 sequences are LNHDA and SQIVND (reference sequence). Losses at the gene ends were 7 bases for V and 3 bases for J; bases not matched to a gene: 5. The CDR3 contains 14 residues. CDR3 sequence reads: CASNDRGLDYGYTF. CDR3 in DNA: TGTGCCAGTAACGACAGGGGGCTGGACTATGGCTACACCTTC.

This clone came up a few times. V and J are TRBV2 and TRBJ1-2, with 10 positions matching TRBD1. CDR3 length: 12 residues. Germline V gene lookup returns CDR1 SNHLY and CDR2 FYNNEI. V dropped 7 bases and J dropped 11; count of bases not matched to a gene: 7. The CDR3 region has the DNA TGTGCCAGCAAGGGACAGGGGCTCGGTTACACCTTC. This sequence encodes CASKGQGLGYTF.

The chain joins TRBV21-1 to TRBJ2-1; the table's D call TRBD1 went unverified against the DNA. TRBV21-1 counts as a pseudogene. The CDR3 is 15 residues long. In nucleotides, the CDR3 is TGTGCCAGCAGCAATGAACAGGGGAACTACAATGAGCAGTTCTTC. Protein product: CASSNEQGNYNEQFF.

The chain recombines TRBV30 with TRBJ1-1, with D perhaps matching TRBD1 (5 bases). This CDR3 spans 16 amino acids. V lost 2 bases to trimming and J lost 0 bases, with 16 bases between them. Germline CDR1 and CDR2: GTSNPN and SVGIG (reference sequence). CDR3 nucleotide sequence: TGTGCCTGGAGTCCAACGGGCAGGGCCATGAACACTGAAGCTTTCTTT. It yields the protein CAWSPTGRAMNTEAFF.

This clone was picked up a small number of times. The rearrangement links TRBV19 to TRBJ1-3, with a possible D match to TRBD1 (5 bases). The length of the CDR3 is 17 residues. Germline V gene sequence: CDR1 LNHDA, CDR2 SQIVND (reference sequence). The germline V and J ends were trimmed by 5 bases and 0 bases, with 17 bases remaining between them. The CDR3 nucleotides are TGTGCCAGTAGTGATGGATGGGGCAGGCTCTCTGGAAACACCATATATTTT. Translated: CASSDGWGRLSGNTIYF.

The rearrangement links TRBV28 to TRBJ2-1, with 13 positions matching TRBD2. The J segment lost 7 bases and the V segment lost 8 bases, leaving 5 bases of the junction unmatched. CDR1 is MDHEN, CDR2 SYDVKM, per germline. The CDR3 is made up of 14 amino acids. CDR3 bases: TGTGCCAGCCGACTAGCGGGGGGATGGAATGAGCAGTTCTTC. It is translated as CASRLAGGWNEQFF.